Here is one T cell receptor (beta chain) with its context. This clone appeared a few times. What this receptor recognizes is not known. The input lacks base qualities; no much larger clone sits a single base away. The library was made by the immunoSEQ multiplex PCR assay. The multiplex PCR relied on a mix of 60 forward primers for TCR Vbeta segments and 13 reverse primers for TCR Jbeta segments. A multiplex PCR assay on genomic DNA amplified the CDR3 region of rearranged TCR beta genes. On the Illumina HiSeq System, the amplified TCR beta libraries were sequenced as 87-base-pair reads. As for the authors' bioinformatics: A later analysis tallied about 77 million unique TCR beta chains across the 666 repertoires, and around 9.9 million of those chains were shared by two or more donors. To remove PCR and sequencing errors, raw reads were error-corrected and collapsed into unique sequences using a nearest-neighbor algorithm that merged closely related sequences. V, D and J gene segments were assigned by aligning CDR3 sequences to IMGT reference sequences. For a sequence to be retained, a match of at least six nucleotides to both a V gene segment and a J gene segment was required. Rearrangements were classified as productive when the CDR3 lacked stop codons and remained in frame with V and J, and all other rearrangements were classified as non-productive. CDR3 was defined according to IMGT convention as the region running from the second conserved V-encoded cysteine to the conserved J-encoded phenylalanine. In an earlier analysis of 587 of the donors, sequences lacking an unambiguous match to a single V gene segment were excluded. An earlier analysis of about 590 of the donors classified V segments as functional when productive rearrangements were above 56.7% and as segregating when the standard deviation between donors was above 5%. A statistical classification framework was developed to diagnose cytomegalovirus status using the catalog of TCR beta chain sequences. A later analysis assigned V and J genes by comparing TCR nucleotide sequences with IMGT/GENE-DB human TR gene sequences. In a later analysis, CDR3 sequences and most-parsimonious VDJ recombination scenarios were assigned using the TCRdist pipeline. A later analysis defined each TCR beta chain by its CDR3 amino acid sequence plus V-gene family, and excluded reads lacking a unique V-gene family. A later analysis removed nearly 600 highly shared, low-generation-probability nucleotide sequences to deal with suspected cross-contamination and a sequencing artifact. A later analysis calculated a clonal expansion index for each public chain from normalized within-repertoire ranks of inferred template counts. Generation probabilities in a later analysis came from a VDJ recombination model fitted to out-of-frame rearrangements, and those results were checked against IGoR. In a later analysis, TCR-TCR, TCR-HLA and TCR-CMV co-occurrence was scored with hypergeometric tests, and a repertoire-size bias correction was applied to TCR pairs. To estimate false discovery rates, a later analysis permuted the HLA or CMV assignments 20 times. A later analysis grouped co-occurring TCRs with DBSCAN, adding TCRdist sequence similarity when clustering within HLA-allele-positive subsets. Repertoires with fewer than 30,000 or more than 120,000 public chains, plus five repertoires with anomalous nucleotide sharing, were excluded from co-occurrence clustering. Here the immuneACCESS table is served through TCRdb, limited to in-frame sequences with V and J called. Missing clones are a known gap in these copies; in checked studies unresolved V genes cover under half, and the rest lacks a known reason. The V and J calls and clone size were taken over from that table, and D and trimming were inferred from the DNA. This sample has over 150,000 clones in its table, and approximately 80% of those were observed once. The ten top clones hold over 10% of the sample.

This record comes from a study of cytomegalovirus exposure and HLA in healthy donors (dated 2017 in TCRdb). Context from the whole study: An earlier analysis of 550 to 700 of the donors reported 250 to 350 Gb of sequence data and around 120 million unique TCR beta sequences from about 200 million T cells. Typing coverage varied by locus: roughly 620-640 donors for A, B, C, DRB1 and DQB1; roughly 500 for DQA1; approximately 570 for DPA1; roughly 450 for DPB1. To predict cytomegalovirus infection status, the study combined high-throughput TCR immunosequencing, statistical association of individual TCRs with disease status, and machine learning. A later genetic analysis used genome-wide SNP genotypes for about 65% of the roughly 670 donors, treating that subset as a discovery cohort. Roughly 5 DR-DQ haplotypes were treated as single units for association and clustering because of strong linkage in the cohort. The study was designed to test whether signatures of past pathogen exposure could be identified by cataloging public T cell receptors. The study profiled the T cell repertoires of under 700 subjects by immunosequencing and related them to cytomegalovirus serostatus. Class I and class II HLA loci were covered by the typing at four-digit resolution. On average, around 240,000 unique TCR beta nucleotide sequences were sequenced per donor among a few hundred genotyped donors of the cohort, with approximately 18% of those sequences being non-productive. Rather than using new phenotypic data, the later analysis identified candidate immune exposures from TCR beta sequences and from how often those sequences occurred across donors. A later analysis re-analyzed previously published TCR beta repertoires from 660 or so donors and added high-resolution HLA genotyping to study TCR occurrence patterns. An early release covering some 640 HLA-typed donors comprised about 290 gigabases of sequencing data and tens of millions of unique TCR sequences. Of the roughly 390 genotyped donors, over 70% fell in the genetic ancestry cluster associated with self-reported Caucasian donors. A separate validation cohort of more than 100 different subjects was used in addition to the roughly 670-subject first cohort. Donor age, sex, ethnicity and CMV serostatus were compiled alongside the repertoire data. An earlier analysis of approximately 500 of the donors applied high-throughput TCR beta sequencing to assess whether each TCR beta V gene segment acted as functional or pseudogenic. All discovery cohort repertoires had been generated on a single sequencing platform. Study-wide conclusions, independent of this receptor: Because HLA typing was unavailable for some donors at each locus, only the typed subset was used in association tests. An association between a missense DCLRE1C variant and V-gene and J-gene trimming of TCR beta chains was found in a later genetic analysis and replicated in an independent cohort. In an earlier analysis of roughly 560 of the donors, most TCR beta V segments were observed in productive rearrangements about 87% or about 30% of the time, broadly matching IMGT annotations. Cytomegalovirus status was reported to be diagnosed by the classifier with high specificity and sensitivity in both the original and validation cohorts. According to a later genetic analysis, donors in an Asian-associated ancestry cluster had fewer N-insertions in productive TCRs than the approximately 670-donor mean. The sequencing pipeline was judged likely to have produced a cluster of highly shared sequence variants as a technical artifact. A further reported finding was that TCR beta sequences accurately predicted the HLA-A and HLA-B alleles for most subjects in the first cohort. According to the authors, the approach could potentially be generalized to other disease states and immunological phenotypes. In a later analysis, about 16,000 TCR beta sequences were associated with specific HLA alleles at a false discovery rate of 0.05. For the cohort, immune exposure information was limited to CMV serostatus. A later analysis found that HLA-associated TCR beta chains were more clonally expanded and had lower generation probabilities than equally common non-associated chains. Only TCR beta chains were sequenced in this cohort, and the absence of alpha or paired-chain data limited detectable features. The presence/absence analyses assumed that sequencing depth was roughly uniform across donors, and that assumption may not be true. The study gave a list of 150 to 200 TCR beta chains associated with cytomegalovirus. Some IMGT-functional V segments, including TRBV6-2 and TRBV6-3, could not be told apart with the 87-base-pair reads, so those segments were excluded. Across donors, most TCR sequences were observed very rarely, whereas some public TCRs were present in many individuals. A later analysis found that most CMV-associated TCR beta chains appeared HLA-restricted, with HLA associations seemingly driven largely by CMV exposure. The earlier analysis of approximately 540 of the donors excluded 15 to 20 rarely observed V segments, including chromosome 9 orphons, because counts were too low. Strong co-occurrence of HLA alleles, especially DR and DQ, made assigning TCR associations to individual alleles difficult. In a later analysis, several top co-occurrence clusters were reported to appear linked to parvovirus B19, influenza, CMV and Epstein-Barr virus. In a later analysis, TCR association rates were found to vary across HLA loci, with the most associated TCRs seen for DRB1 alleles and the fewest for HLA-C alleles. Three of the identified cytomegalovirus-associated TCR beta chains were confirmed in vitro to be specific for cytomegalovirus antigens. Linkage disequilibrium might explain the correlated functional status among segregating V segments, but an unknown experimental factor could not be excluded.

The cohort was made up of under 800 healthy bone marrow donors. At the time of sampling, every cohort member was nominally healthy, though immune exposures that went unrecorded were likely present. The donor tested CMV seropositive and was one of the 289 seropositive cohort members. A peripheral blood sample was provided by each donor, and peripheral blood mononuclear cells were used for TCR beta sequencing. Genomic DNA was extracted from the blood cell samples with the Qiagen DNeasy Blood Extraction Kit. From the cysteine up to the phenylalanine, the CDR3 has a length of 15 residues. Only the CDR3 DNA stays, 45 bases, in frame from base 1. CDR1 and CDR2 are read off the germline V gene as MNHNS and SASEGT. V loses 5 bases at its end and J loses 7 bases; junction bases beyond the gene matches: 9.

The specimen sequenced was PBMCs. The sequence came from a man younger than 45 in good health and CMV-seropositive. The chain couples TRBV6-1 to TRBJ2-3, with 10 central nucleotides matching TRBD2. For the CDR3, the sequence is CASSRSGREGYTQYF. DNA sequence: TGTGCCAGCAGTCGAAGCGGGAGGGAGGGATATACGCAGTATTTT.